Reported below is one T cell receptor (beta chain). Its matching antigen is unknown. This entry belongs to a study of CD8 T cells in ankylosing spondylitis. Findings and caveats of the study: In ankylosing spondylitis blood, a motif of about 8 highly homologous TCR beta variants appeared characteristic.

This CDR3 region has 15 residues. TCRdb reprocessed the 5' RACE reads with MiXCR, giving one entry per CDR3 protein. Among about 440,000 distinct CDR3 sequences, 15% to 20% were seen once, and the ten largest hold 1%. Sequences were obtained from blood, either unsorted or a sorted T cell fraction (not recorded which). This clonotype originated in a male donor with ankylosing spondylitis. The V and J genes are TRBV21-1 and TRBJ1-2; TRBD1, the table's D call, lacks a check against the DNA. TRBV21-1 is annotated as a pseudogene. CDR3 DNA: TGTGCCAGCAGCAACGGGCAGGGGGAAGTCTATGGCTACACCTTC. Amino acid sequence: CASSNGQGEVYGYTF.